The 9 T cell receptor beta chains presented below share a single source sample, sequenced in a study of control samples from healthy donors and cancer patients. Method: immunoSEQ multiplex PCR; TCRdb's copy keeps in-frame clones and lacks some. The table lists about 160,000 clones, roughly 93% of them singletons. The sequenced material came from blood. The source is a woman aged 55-69 years in good health.

The V call is TRBV4-2, the J call TRBJ1-1; D possibly corresponds to TRBD1 (6 bases). CDR3 length: 16 residues. The V and J ends lost 0 bases and 4 bases respectively, with 15 bases between them. CDR1 and CDR2 (germline): LGHNA, YNFKEQ. CDR3: CASSQDRTGSRTEAFF. In DNA form, the CDR3 reads TGTGCCAGCAGCCAAGACCGTACAGGGTCGCGCACTGAAGCTTTCTTT.

The CDR3 is CASSLPGLTEAFF. The DNA of the CDR3 is TGTGCCAGCAGCTTACCGGGGTTAACTGAAGCTTTCTTT. The genes are TRBV5-4 and TRBJ1-1; D unresolved. The CDR3 covers 13 residues. Germline assignment: CDR1 SGHNT and CDR2 YYREEE (reference sequence). The V and J ends lost 2 bases and 5 bases respectively, with 10 bases between them.

The chain recombines TRBV18 with TRBJ1-4; the D gene is possibly TRBD1 (5 bases). V was shortened by 1 base and J by 5 bases, with 11 bases between the two germline ends. This CDR3 is 15 amino acids long. Germline V gene sequence: CDR1 KGHSH, CDR2 LQKENI. This CDR3 reads CASSPRQGGNEKLFF. The CDR3 nucleotides read TGTGCCAGCTCACCACGTCAGGGAGGGAATGAAAAACTGTTTTTT. Full variable domain (outside the CDR3, taken from reference TRBV18 and TRBJ1-4): NAGVMQNPRHLVRRRGQEARLRCSPMKGHSHVYWYRQLPEEGLKFMVYLQKENIIDESGMPKERFSAEFPKEGPSILRIQQVVRGDSAAYFCASSPRQGGNEKLFFGSGTQLSVL.

The V and J genes are TRBV2 and TRBJ2-3; 11 bases are shared with TRBD1. Per germline, CDR1 SNHLY and CDR2 FYNNEI. V lost 6 bases to trimming and J lost 0 bases; unmatched junction nucleotides: 5. CDR3 length equals 16 residues. In DNA, the CDR3 is TGTGCCAGCAGCCTTGGACAGGGGGCCAGCACAGATACGCAGTATTTT. This sequence encodes CASSLGQGASTDTQYF.

This clone has just one count. The chain carries TRBV11-2 and TRBJ1-3; D is unclear. With 0 bases removed from V and 4 bases from J, the gap between germline ends came to 10 bases. The CDR3 extends over 15 amino acids. Germline loops: CDR1 SGHAT, CDR2 FQNNGV. The CDR3 sequence is CASSLDTRSGNTIYF. CDR3 DNA: TGTGCCAGCAGCTTAGATACACGGTCCGGAAACACCATATATTTT.

This rearrangement joins TRBV7-9 to TRBJ1-1; D ambiguous. The CDR3 length is 13 residues. Germline V gives CDR1 SEHNR, CDR2 FQNEAQ (reference sequence). V was cut by 5 bases and J by 1 base, with 8 bases left in between. The CDR3 DNA is TGTGCCAGCAGCGTTTCAGGGAACACTGAAGCTTTCTTT. Its protein is CASSVSGNTEAFF.

This clone was seen once. The rearrangement links TRBV14 to TRBJ1-1, with D unresolved. In germline, CDR1 is SGHDN, CDR2 FVKESK. CDR3 size: 14 residues. The V end was cut by 2 bases, the J end by 5 bases, with 12 bases between. In nucleotides, the CDR3 is TGTGCCAGCAGCCAACAAGGACCCGGGACTGAAGCTTTCTTT. The encoded protein is CASSQQGPGTEAFF.

DNA for the CDR3: TGTGCCAGTAGTTCTCCGGGACACCTCTACGAGCAGTACTTC. The encoded protein is CASSSPGHLYEQYF. The chain carries TRBV19 and TRBJ2-7; D possibly corresponds to TRBD1 (6 bases). The CDR3 contains 14 residues. Germline V gene data show CDR1 as LNHDA and CDR2 as SQIVND (reference sequence). Trimming removed 5 bases at V and 3 bases at J, with 14 bases between.

The chain has TRBV10-3 and TRBJ1-1; D is unresolved. The CDR3 has 13 amino acids. The V gene's germline CDR1 is ENHRY and CDR2 SYGVKD. The V and J ends lost 10 bases and 8 bases respectively, with 20 bases between them. The CDR3 DNA reads as TGTGCCACAGCGCGCCAGCTCGATACAGAAGCTTTCTTT. This translates into CATARQLDTEAFF.